This T cell receptor beta chain was found in a study of early T cells in non-severe SARS-CoV-2 infection (dated by TCRdb to the early 2020s). Study-level background: TCR sequencing used bulk RNA from unsorted whole blood, so alpha and beta chains could not be paired.

The germline V gene encodes CDR1 LNHDA and CDR2 SQIVND (reference sequence). The CDR3 goes from the cysteine to the phenylalanine over 12 residues. Of all the DNA, just the CDR3 is kept, 36 bases in frame from base 1. Relative to germline, V is 6 bases shorter and J is 4 bases shorter, with 6 bases between their ends. Receptors were amplified or captured by 5' RACE. Instrument used: NextSeq 500. Unique molecular identifiers were attached to individual cDNA molecules in the TCR library protocol so that sequencing error and PCR bias could be corrected. Both TCR alpha and beta chains were sequenced, and tight co-correlation was observed between alpha and beta sequence abundances in each sample. The original methods were these. Decombinator V4 was used to annotate TCR sequences for V gene, J gene and CDR3. TCRs were defined as expanded if a significant change between any two time points was detected under a Poisson model with p below 0.0001. TCR abundances were normalised to the total number of TCRs sequenced in each sample and reported as counts per million. TRAV1-2 paired with TRAJ12, TRAJ20 or TRAJ33 defined MAIT TCRs, while TRAV10 paired with TRAJ18 defined iNKT TCRs. VDJdb, accessed 1 November 2021, was searched for CMV, EBV and SARS-CoV-2 annotated TCRs, with TCRs annotated for multiple antigens excluded. The raw public reads went through TCRdb reprocessing: fastp at Q25, MiXCR clone calling, in-frame beta chains kept. Entries that share a CDR3 protein sequence are merged under the most common genes and DNA. TCRdb, not the original authors, processed these V and J calls. The sample has 25,000 to 35,000 distinct CDR3 sequences on record, less than 6.5% of them singletons. About 5.8% of the sample rests with the top ten.

General study outcomes and caveats: Matching against VDJdb was skewed toward anti-spike CD8 responses, likely underestimated virus-specific expansions, and missed private and CD4 specificities.

Set within a cohort of healthcare workers in London, UK, this nested case-control study involved weekly PCR testing of nasopharyngeal swabs along with blood sampling. Between 23 and 31 March 2020, the week of the UK lockdown, healthcare workers were enrolled and then followed up weekly for as long as 16 weeks. This clonotype has at least ten counts. The clone's antigen remains unknown. No much larger clone is present one base from it, and per-base qualities are unavailable. The TCR comes from an adult who was a healthcare worker with PCR-confirmed SARS-CoV-2 infection or an uninfected control (not recorded which). Sequences were obtained from whole blood. The V gene is TRBV19 and the J gene is TRBJ1-4; no confident D gene assignment can be made. The DNA sequence reads TGTGCCAGTAGAGACAATAATGAAAAACTGTTTTTT. Its coded protein is CASRDNNEKLFF.